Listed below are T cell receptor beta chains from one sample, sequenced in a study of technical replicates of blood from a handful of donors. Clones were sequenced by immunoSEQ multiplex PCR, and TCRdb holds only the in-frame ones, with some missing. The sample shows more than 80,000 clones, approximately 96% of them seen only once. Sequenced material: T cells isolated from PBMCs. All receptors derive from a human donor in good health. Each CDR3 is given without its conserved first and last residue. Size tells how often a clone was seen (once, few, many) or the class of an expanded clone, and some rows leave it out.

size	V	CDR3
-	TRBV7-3	ASSLVGGGAYEQY
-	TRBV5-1	ASCRTSGSSGELF
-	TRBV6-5	ASSYLNENTEAF
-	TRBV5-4	ASSPGLERTNTGELF
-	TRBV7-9	ASSLAGGEVNEQY
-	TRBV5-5	ASSLEAIEQF
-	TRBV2	ASDTGGYEQY
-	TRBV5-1	ASSLASSYNEQF
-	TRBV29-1	SVLHNVFHGYT
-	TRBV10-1	ASSDLTGQSYEQY
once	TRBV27	ASSLSMWIRTPTGSKAGELF
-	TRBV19	ASRRRHTGELF
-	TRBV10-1	ASASSQGGVGEQF
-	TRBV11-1	ASTLDDFTGNTEAF
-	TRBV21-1	ASSKEIGEQY
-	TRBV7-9	ASSFRDSYEQY
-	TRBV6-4	ASSGPRRERRNEQF
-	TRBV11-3	ASSKGTDINQPQH
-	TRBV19	ASSIKYRGNEQF
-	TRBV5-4	ASSLGQGYATGELF
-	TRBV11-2	ASSRDRVDEKLF
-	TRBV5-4	EDLMGGLYNEQF
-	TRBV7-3	ASAGAVQGEQF
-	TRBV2	ASSGTSGGALGYNEQF
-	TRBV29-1	SVPDGYT
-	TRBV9	ASSVGEDSNEKLF
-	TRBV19	ASSSTVYGYT
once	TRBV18	ASSPPGVGANVLT
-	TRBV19	ASREVGMNTEAF
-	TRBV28	ASSLGWGGAEEETQY
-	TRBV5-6	ASSDDLRDRVMANEQF
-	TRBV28	ASSPRTGGPQNQPQH
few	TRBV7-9	ASSPDRVGSNQPQH
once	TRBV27	ASSPRAPYRGHSYNEQF
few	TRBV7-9	ASSLESQPQH
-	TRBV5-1	ASSLGTGVGNTIY
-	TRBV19	ASSTRGGSYEQY
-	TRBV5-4	ASSPGDSHQGGYGYT
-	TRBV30	AWSGNRGPGNTEAF
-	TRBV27	ASSSPAGGNYEQY
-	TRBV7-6	ASSLGGRNTGELF
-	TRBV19	ASSTQGQTTNEKLF
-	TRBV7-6	ASSFDRVPTYEQY
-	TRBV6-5	ASRGSRGRPYEQY
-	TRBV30	AWSQPPKTVSGNTIY
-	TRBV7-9	ASSLAYGYT
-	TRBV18	ASSPGQGRSYEQY
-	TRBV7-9	AGSPDRTHNEKLF
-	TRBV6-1	ASSAGLPTSGLRSQY
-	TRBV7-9	APEVEQF
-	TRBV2	ASSDRNGYT
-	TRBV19	ASSLGGGLEDLNEQF
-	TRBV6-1	ASRTARSYNSPLH
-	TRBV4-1	ASSQDRGRDNNQPQH
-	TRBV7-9	ASSPIKGWRTEAF
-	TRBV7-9	ASSLWYVGGKSGELF